This TCR beta chain is from a study of blood T cell repertoires in COVID-19 (dated by TCRdb to about 2020). Some background on the complete study: Samples covering the acute and convalescent phases of COVID-19 were provided by collaborators in the United States, Italy and Spain. Where available, HLA class I and class II types were obtained from metadata supplied by the sample provider rather than from assay-based typing. The dataset comprised deeply sampled blood TCRbeta repertoires from subjects exposed to, actively infected with, or recovered from COVID-19. The samples were drawn from two sources: the first 160 participants of the ongoing ImmuneRACE study, and some 1,300 subjects contributed by 6 global collaborators. A freely available public database, intended as a resource for researchers studying the immune response to SARS-CoV-2, is where the repertoires were released. The sample metadata nearly always contained a de-identified subject ID, COVID-19 status, age in years and sex. The material from the prospective study consisted of cDNA or gDNA derived from T cells, B-cell-depleted T cells, or PBMCs.

TCRbeta CDR3 regions were amplified from genomic DNA using the immunoSEQ Assay, a bias-controlled multiplex PCR. Turning to the authors' computational methods: Nucleated cell counts per sample were estimated from amplification of reference gene primers within the assay. Sequence reads were collapsed and filtered to measure the absolute abundance of every unique TCRbeta CDR3 rearrangement. For each sample, productive Simpson clonality was calculated as the square root of Simpson's diversity index over productive rearrangements. The source is immuneACCESS, and TCRdb retained only in-frame sequences with V and J called. Part of the clones is not carried over; for the studies checked, unresolved V genes explain less than half of this, and the remainder is unexplained. The D gene and trimming were derived from the DNA, and the V and J assignments and clone size from that table. This sample comprises over 250,000 clones, 75% to 90% of them detected only once. Around 1.5% of the sample goes to the ten largest clones.

Samples from volunteer blood donors who had recovered from COVID-19 were contributed by a second Seattle source. The collaborating institutions used their own protocols to collect whole blood in K2EDTA tubes. Collaborator samples were shipped for TCRbeta analysis as frozen whole blood, isolated PBMCs, or DNA extracted from either sample type. For this clone: Its target antigen remains unknown. Base qualities are not provided; no much larger clone lies one nucleotide away.

The germline V gene specifies SNHLY as CDR1 and FYNNEI as CDR2. CDR3 length: 13 amino acids, cysteine to phenylalanine. This entry keeps only the CDR3 DNA: 39 bases, framed from base 1. V was cut back by 8 bases and J by 2 bases, leaving a gap of 10 bases between them. General findings and caveats noted by the study authors: The quantity of clinical and demographic metadata differed by source and by participant and was supplied without curation.

This TCR was sampled from a woman in her thirties or forties who had recovered from COVID-19. The sequenced sample was peripheral blood. Recombination linked TRBV2 to TRBJ1-3; a weak D assignment points to TRBD1 (5 bases agree). At the DNA level, the sequence is TGTGCCAGCCAGGGTAGCACTGGAAACACCATATATTTT. Translated, it reads CASQGSTGNTIYF.